This T cell receptor beta chain originates from a study of T-cell memory formation after mild COVID-19. Study-level findings and limits: The study found contracting CD4+ clones mainly in CM and EM and contracting CD8+ clones in EMRA.

This clonotype was seen more than once but under ten times. Its antigen remains unidentified. This CDR3 spans 16 amino acids. V was shortened by 5 bases and J by 7 bases, with 21 bases between the two germline ends. Germline V lookup: CDR1 SGHVS, CDR2 FNYEAQ. TCRdb reprocessed the 5' RACE reads via MiXCR and lists one record per CDR3 protein. The sample has tens of thousands of distinct CDR3 sequences; approximately 16% are singletons. The rearrangement links TRBV7-6 to TRBJ2-1, with D maybe TRBD2 (5 bases). This receptor was identified in a man aged 18 to 29 who had mild COVID-19 (a few samples of this study predate the infection). Cell type and time point are not known. Sequencing used PBMCs or a T cell subset sorted from them (not recorded which). The DNA of the CDR3 is TGTGCCAGCAGCCCTGAGGGCCACTTACTAGGAAATGAGCAGTTCTTC. It specifies CASSPEGHLLGNEQFF.